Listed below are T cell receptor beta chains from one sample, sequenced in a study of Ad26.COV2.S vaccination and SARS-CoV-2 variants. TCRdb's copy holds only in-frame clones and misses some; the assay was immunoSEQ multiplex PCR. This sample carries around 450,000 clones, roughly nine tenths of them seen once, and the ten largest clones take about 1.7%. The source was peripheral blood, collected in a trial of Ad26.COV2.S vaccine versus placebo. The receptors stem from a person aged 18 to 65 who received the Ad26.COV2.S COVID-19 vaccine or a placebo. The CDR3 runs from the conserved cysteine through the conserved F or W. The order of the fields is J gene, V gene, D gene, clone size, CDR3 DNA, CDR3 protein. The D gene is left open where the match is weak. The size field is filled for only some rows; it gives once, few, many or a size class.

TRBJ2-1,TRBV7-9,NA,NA,TGTGCCAGCAGCTTCTCGGGACAAGGTGAGCAGTTCTTC,CASSFSGQGEQFF
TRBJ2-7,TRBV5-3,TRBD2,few,TGTGCCAGAGCAGATCCTAGCGGGGGCCGGAGCTCCTACGAGCAGTACTTC,CARADPSGGRSSYEQYF
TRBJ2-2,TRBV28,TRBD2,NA,TGTGCCAGCAGTTTATGGGCCCTAGCGGGAGGGCCCGGGGAGCTGTTTTTT,CASSLWALAGGPGELFF
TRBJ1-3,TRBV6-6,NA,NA,TGTGCCAGCAGTCAACAGGGCTTTCTATACACCATATATTTT,CASSQQGFLYTIYF
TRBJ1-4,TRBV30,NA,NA,TGTGCCTACTCCAGGGGAGGGCGTGAAAAACTGTTTTTT,CAYSRGGREKLFF
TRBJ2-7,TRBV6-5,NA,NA,TGTGCCAGCACAAACAGGTCGGGGGGCTTAAACGAGCAGTACTTC,CASTNRSGGLNEQYF
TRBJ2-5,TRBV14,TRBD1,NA,TGTGCCAGCAGCCGAGGGACAGGGGGCCTACAGACCCAGTACTTC,CASSRGTGGLQTQYF
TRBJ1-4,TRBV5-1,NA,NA,TGCGCCAGCAGCCCGGGGTTGACTAATGAAAAACTGTTTTTT,CASSPGLTNEKLFF
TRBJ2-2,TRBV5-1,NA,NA,TGCGCCAGCAGCGCCGGGGGCGGGGAGCTGTTTTTT,CASSAGGGELFF
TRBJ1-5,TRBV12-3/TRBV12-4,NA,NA,TGTGCCAGCAGTTTTACCGGGCCCCAGCCCCAGCATTTT,CASSFTGPQPQHF
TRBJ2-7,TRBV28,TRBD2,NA,TGTGCCAGCAAGCTAGCGGGAGTCGCTGTCGACGAGCAGTACTTC,CASKLAGVAVDEQYF
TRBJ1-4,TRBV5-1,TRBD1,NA,TGCGCCAGCAGCGGTGGGACAGCAGCAACTAATGAAAAACTGTTTTTT,CASSGGTAATNEKLFF
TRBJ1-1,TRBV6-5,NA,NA,TGTGCCAGCAGTTATAACAGCGACTATGAAGCTTTCTTT,CASSYNSDYEAFF
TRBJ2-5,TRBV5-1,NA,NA,TGCGCCAGCAGCTTTCCAGGAATCCAAGAGACCCAGTACTTC,CASSFPGIQETQYF
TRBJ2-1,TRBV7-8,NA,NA,TGTGCCAGCAGCCCACGGAGAATAAGCTCCTACAATGAGCAGTTCTTC,CASSPRRISSYNEQFF
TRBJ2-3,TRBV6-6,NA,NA,TGTGCCAGCAGTCTACCCGGTATGGGGGCGAATGGAGATACGCAGTATTTT,CASSLPGMGANGDTQYF
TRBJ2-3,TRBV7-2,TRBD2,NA,TGTGCCAGCAGCTCCCAAGCTATCCCTAGCGGGGGAAGCACAGATACGCAGTATTTT,CASSSQAIPSGGSTDTQYF
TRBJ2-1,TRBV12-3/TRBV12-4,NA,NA,TGTGCCAGCAGTTTGATCGTTCTCAATGAGCAGTTCTTC,CASSLIVLNEQFF
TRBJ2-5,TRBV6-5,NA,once,TGTGCCAGCATGGGACCCTACCAAGAGACCCAGTACTTC,CASMGPYQETQYF
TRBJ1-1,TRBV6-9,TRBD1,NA,TGTGCCAGCAGTTACGAGACAGGGGCAAGGCTCTTT,CASSYETGARLF
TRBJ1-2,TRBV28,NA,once,TGTGCCAGCAGTTCAGGGCCCTATGGCTACACCTTC,CASSSGPYGYTF
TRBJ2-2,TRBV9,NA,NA,TGTGCCAGCAGCGTTAATGGTTTAACCGGGGAGCTGTTTTTT,CASSVNGLTGELFF